One sample yielded the 16 T cell receptor beta chains listed below, sequenced in a study of neurological immune-mediated disorders. TCRdb itself ran the 5' RACE reads through MiXCR, one entry per CDR3 protein. Of fewer than 35,000 distinct CDR3 sequences in the sample, under 6% were seen once. The sample was PBMCs. These receptors originate from a man between 18 and 35 years old in good health.

Many counts were recorded for this clonotype. The V and J genes are TRBV7-2 and TRBJ1-1; no definite D call. The germline V gene has CDR1 SGHTA and CDR2 FQGNSA. The CDR3 covers 12 residues. Deletions cut 2 bases from V and 7 bases from J, with 8 bases between. The CDR3 bases are TGTGCCAGCAGCTTATTACGGGGTGAAGCTTTCTTT. Its protein is CASSLLRGEAFF.

In this sample, this clonotype turned up many times. The chain combines TRBV9 with TRBJ2-2; TRBD2 matches at 7 bases. The CDR3 length is 16 residues. Germline V gene sequence: CDR1 SGDLS, CDR2 YYNGEE. Losses at the gene ends were 3 bases for V and 7 bases for J; bases not matched to a gene: 12. The CDR3 spells CASSAVGGAGRGELFF. The CDR3 DNA sequence: TGTGCCAGCAGCGCAGTGGGAGGGGCAGGTCGCGGGGAGCTGTTTTTT.

This clonotype was seen ten or more times. This chain links TRBV5-6 with TRBJ2-1, with a possible D match to TRBD2 (6 bases). CDR3 length equals 13 residues. Germline lookup yields CDR1 SGHDT and CDR2 YYEEEE. Trimming left V 7 bases short and J 4 bases short, with 12 bases between. CDR3 nucleotides: TGTGCCAGCGGCACGGACTATTACAATGAGCAGTTCTTC. It translates to CASGTDYYNEQFF.

This clonotype was counted at least ten times. The chain carries TRBV6-5 and TRBJ1-2, with D tentatively TRBD1 (6 bases). V was clipped by 5 bases and J by 4 bases, with 20 bases between them. This CDR3 has 16 amino acids. Germline V gives CDR1 MNHEY, CDR2 SVGAGI. CDR3 in amino acids: CASSLGRGARIYGYTF. CDR3 DNA sequence: TGTGCCAGCAGTCTGGGGAGGGGGGCTCGGATCTATGGCTACACCTTC.

This clonotype came up many times. This rearrangement joins TRBV7-9 to TRBJ1-3, with D perhaps matching TRBD1 (5 bases). Germline assignment: CDR1 SEHNR and CDR2 FQNEAQ (reference sequence). There are 13 residues in the CDR3. V lost 8 bases and J 2 bases, leaving 10 bases between the germline ends. CDR3 DNA sequence: TGTGCCAGCCTCAGGGTGGCTGGAAACACCATATATTTT. It is translated as CASLRVAGNTIYF.

At least ten counts were recorded for this clonotype. The chain employs TRBV20-1 and TRBJ1-1; tentatively, D is TRBD1 (6 bases). The CDR3 length is 15 residues. The ends were cut back, 3 bases at V and 1 base at J, with 15 bases in the middle. The germline gives CDR1 DFQATT, CDR2 SNEGSKA (reference sequence). CDR3 DNA: TGCAGTGCTAGCCGGGGGGCGCTTCGGAACACTGAAGCTTTCTTT. Translating gives CSASRGALRNTEAFF.

This clonotype was recorded many times. The chain carries TRBV7-9 and TRBJ2-2; D is tentatively TRBD1 or TRBD2 (6 bases each). This CDR3 contains 16 residues. Germline lookup yields CDR1 SEHNR and CDR2 FQNEAQ (reference sequence). Trimming cost V 3 bases and J 5 bases, with 16 bases left between them. The CDR3 region has the DNA TGTGCCAGCAGCTTCCCGGGGGCCCTTAGTACCGGGGAGCTGTTTTTT. Translating it yields CASSFPGALSTGELFF.

This clonotype was seen ten or more times. J is TRBJ2-1 and V is TRBV29-1, with 8 positions matching TRBD1. CDR1 SQVTM and CDR2 ANQGSEA come from the germline V gene. The V and J ends lost 5 bases and 9 bases, in that order; junction bases with no gene match: 15. CDR3 length: 15 amino acids. The DNA for the CDR3 is TGCAGCGTTTTGGGAACCGTTCAGGGGGCAGTTGAGCAGTTCTTC. This gives the protein CSVLGTVQGAVEQFF.

This clonotype occurred many times. The rearrangement links TRBV20-1 to TRBJ2-1; 8 bases agree with TRBD2. Germline V gives CDR1 DFQATT, CDR2 SNEGSKA (reference sequence). The CDR3 contains 15 residues. V dropped 0 bases and J dropped 8; count of bases not matched to a gene: 9. CDR3 in DNA: TGCAGTGCTAGAGAGGCTCTGGCGGGGGGCGATGAGCAGTTCTTC. It is translated as CSAREALAGGDEQFF.

In its sample, this clonotype was seen many times. The J gene is TRBJ1-4, the V gene TRBV6-5; D is unresolved. The germline V gene encodes CDR1 MNHEY and CDR2 SVGAGI. This CDR3 contains 14 residues. Deletions cut 5 bases from V and 4 bases from J, with 11 bases between. The CDR3 bases are TGTGCCAGCAGTACCCTGGCGGGTAATGAAAAACTGTTTTTT. This encodes CASSTLAGNEKLFF.

This clonotype occurred many times. The chain employs TRBV7-8 and TRBJ2-7; D is uncertain. V lost 0 bases and J 5 bases, leaving 5 bases between the germline ends. The CDR3 totals 12 residues. CDR1 SGHVS and CDR2 FQNEAQ come from the germline V gene. Written as DNA, the CDR3 is TGTGCCAGCAGCTTAGCTCTAGACGAGCAGTACTTC. Its protein product is CASSLALDEQYF.

The rearrangement links TRBV20-1 to TRBJ2-5; D is perhaps TRBD1 (5 bases). The CDR3 loop spans 12 amino acids. Trimming removed 6 bases from V and 5 bases from J, with 13 bases in between. Germline values: CDR1 DFQATT, CDR2 SNEGSKA (reference sequence). The CDR3 DNA reads TGCAGTGCCCTGGGGCTGAGCGAGACCCAGTACTTC. This sequence encodes CSALGLSETQYF.

This clonotype occurred many times. The rearrangement links TRBV7-2 to TRBJ2-5; TRBD2 is a possible D gene (7 bases). V was pared by 2 bases and J by 5 bases, with 15 bases between. The CDR3 runs to 15 residues. Germline assignment: CDR1 SGHTA and CDR2 FQGNSA. Here the CDR3 reads CASSLLGGAGETQYF. CDR3 in DNA: TGTGCCAGCAGCTTATTGGGGGGGGCAGGGGAGACCCAGTACTTC.

This clonotype was seen repeatedly, ten times or more. In nucleotides, the CDR3 is TGTGCCAGCAGCTTAGGGGCTACCCCCGGGGAGACCCAGTACTTC. Its translation is CASSLGATPGETQYF. The chain recombines TRBV7-8 with TRBJ2-5; D unresolved. CDR1 SGHVS and CDR2 FQNEAQ come from the germline V gene. V shed 1 base and J shed 5 bases, with 14 bases lying between them. The CDR3 consists of 15 residues. Full variable domain (outside the CDR3, taken from reference TRBV7-8 and TRBJ2-5): GAGVSQSPRYKVAKRGQDVALRCDPISGHVSLFWYQQALGQGPEFLTYFQNEAQLDKSGLPSDRFFAERPEGSVSTLKIQRTQQEDSAVYLCASSLGATPGETQYFGPGTRLLVL.

V and J are TRBV6-1 and TRBJ1-2; 7 bases fit TRBD1. The ends lost 5 bases at V and 4 bases at J; junction bases unmatched: 7. The germline gives CDR1 MNHNS, CDR2 SASEGT. The CDR3 is made up of 14 amino acids. The CDR3 protein is CASSTGTEFYGYTF. CDR3 DNA: TGTGCCAGCAGTACCGGGACAGAATTCTATGGCTACACCTTC.

This clonotype was observed many times. The rearrangement joins TRBV6-6 to TRBJ2-3; D remains unclear. This CDR3 has 13 amino acids. The V gene's germline CDR1 is MNHNY and CDR2 SVGAGI (reference sequence). The V gene lost 5 bases and the J gene lost 2 bases, with 8 bases spanning the gap. CDR3 sequence (DNA): TGTGCCAGCAGTGACGAAAACACAGATACGCAGTATTTT. Its translation: CASSDENTDTQYF.